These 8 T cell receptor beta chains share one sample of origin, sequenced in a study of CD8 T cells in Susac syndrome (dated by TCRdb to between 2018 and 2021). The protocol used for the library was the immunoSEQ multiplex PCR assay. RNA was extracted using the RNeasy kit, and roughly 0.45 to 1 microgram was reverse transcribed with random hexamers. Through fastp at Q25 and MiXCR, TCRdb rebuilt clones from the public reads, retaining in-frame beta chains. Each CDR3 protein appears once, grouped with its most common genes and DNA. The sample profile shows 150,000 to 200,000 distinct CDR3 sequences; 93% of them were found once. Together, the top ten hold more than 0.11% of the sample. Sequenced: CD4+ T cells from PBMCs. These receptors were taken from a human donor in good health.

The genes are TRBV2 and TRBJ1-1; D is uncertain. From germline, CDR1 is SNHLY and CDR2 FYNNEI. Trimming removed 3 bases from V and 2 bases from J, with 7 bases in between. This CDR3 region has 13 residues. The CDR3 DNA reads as TGTGCCAGCAGTGAGTGGGGAAACACTGAAGCTTTCTTT. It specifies CASSEWGNTEAFF.

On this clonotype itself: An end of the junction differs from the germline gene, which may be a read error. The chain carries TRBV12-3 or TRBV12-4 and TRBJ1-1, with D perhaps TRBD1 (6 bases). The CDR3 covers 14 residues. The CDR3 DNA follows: TGTGCCAGTTACGAGGGACATTCGAACACTGAGGCTTTCTTT. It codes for CASYEGHSNTEAFF.

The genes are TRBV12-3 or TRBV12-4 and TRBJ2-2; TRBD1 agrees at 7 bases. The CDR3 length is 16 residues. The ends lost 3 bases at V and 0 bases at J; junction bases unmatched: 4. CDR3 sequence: CASSLYGTANTGELFF. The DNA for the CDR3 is TGTGCCAGCAGTTTGTACGGGACAGCGAACACCGGGGAGCTGTTTTTT.

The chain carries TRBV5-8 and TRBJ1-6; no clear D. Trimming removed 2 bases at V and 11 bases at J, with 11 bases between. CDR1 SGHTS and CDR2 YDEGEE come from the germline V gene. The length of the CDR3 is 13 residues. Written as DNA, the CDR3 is TGTGCCAGCAGCTTTAACCCTAGGACACCCCTCCACTTT. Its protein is CASSFNPRTPLHF. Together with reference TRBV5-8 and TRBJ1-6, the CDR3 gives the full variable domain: EAGVTQSPTHLIKTRGQQATLRCSPISGHTSVYWYQQALGLGLQFLLWYDEGEERNRGNFPPRFSGRQFPNYSSELNVNALELEDSALYLCASSFNPRTPLHFGNGTRLTVT.

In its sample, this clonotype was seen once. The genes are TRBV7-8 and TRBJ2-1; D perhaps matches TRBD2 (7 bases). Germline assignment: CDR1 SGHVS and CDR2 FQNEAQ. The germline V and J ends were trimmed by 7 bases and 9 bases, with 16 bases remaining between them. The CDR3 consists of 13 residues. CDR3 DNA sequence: TGTGCCAGCACCCTAAACAGGGAGGGTGAGCAGTTCTTC. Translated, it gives CASTLNREGEQFF.

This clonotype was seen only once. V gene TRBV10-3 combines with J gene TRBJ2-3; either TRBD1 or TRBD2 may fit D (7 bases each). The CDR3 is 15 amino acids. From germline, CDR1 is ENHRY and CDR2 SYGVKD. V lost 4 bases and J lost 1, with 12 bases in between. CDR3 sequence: CAISAGGRGTDTQYF. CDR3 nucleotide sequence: TGTGCCATCAGTGCAGGGGGGAGGGGCACAGATACGCAGTATTTT.

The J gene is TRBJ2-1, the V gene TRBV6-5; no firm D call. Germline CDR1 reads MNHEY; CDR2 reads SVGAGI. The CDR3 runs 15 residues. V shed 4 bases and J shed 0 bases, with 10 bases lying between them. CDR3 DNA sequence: TGTGCCAGCAGTTCCGGGCCCGTCTCCTACAATGAGCAGTTCTTC. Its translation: CASSSGPVSYNEQFF.

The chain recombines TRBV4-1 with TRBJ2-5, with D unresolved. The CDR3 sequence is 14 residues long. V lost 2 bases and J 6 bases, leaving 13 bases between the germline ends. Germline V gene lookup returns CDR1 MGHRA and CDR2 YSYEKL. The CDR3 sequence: CASSQPHPPKTQYF. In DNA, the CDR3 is TGCGCCAGCAGCCAACCCCATCCCCCAAAGACCCAGTACTTC.